Shown below are 14 T cell receptor beta chains from a single sample sequenced in a study of shared clonotypes between healthy human individuals. Repertoires were generated with immunoSEQ multiplex PCR, while TCRdb's copy carries only in-frame clones and drops some. This sample has more than 150,000 clones, with 90% to 95% found just once. What was sequenced was naive CD4+ T cells sorted from blood. Subset defined: CD45RA+ positively selected. The origin of the receptors is a woman in her 30s in good health.

The rearrangement joins TRBV5-1 to TRBJ1-5; TRBD1 is a possible D gene (5 bases). Trimming stripped 0 bases from V and 5 bases from J, with 9 bases between. Germline V gives CDR1 SGHRS, CDR2 YFSETQ. The CDR3 runs to 14 residues. The DNA of the CDR3 is TGCGCCAGCAGCTTGGTGGGGGAGGATCAGCCCCAGCATTTT. It specifies CASSLVGEDQPQHF.

This sequence joins TRBV10-3 and TRBJ2-1; D may be TRBD2 (6 bases). Germline lookup yields CDR1 ENHRY and CDR2 SYGVKD. The CDR3 length is 13 residues. V dropped 8 bases and J dropped 9 bases, with 17 bases sitting between them. The CDR3 spells CAILAESQAEQFF. CDR3 in DNA: TGTGCCATCTTAGCGGAATCACAAGCTGAGCAGTTCTTC.

V gene TRBV5-1 combines with J gene TRBJ1-1, with D uncertain. V shed 6 bases and J shed 5 bases, with 20 bases lying between them. The CDR3 sequence is 15 residues long. Germline CDR1 reads SGHRS; CDR2 reads YFSETQ. DNA for the CDR3: TGCGCCAGCACCCGATCAGGAGGCTATGGGACTGAAGCTTTCTTT. It is translated as CASTRSGGYGTEAFF.

In this sample, this clone turned up a few times. CDR3 DNA: TGTGCCAGCAGCTTCGTCCTGGGGGAGGGCATCTCTGAAGCTTTCTTT. Protein sequence: CASSFVLGEGISEAFF. This chain uses TRBV7-6 with TRBJ1-1, with a weak D call TRBD1 (5 bases). The CDR3 contains 16 residues. Trimming left V 3 bases short and J 6 bases short, with 20 bases between. The germline CDR1 and CDR2 sequences are SGHVS and FNYEAQ.

The chain is built from TRBV5-4 and TRBJ2-7; 10 bases line up with TRBD2. J lost 4 bases, V lost 6 bases, and 13 bases had no gene match. The CDR3 is made up of 16 amino acids. Germline V gives CDR1 SGHNT, CDR2 YYREEE (reference sequence). CDR3 DNA sequence: TGTGCCAGCACAATAGCGGGAGGCCCCCGGGGATACGAGCAGTACTTC. Translating gives CASTIAGGPRGYEQYF.

The CDR3 DNA follows: TGTGCCACCAGCTCCAAGGACAGGGTCTCCTACGAGCAGTACTTC. Translating it yields CATSSKDRVSYEQYF. The rearrangement links TRBV15 to TRBJ2-7; 8 positions match TRBD1. The CDR3 loop spans 15 amino acids. The V and J ends lost 5 bases and 0 bases, in that order; junction bases with no gene match: 6. The V gene's germline CDR1 is LNHNV and CDR2 YYDKDF (reference sequence). Combining the CDR3 with reference TRBV15 and TRBJ2-7 gives the whole variable domain DAMVIQNPRYQVTQFGKPVTLSCSQTLNHNVMYWYQQKSSQAPKLLFHYYDKDFNNEADTPDNFQSRRPNTSFCFLDIRSPGLGDTAMYLCATSSKDRVSYEQYFGPGTRLTVT.

The V and J genes are TRBV4-2 and TRBJ1-5, with a weak D call TRBD1 (6 bases). The V end lost 0 bases, the J end lost 5 bases, and 23 bases lay between the germline ends. Germline CDR1 is LGHNA and CDR2 is YNFKEQ. The CDR3 is 19 amino acids. The CDR3, as DNA: TGTGCCAGCAGCCAAGAAGGAAGCCGTTTTAGAGGGGGGGATCAGCCCCAGCATTTT. This sequence encodes CASSQEGSRFRGGDQPQHF.

Concerning this clone: Within the sample, other DNA sequences also encode this same CDR3. V gene TRBV5-1 combines with J gene TRBJ2-2; D is ambiguous. Trimming cost V 2 bases and J 2 bases, with 1 base left between them. The CDR3 runs to 12 residues. CDR1 and CDR2 (germline): SGHRS, YFSETQ. CDR3 residues: CASSFNTGELFF. CDR3 bases: TGCGCCAGCAGCTTCAACACCGGGGAGCTGTTTTTT.

The chain recombines TRBV15 with TRBJ2-2; TRBD2 matches 13 bases. The CDR3 is made up of 18 amino acids. J was trimmed by 8 bases and V by 1 base; bases with no gene match: 10. Germline V lookup: CDR1 LNHNV, CDR2 YYDKDF (reference sequence). CDR3 sequence reads: CATSRGYGTSGTKGELFF. DNA for the CDR3: TGTGCCACCAGCAGAGGGTACGGGACTAGCGGGACCAAGGGGGAGCTGTTTTTT. The variable domain in full, completed from reference TRBV15 and TRBJ2-2, reads DAMVIQNPRYQVTQFGKPVTLSCSQTLNHNVMYWYQQKSSQAPKLLFHYYDKDFNNEADTPDNFQSRRPNTSFCFLDIRSPGLGDTAMYLCATSRGYGTSGTKGELFFGEGSRLTVL.

V gene TRBV6-4 combines with J gene TRBJ2-3, with D perhaps matching TRBD1 (6 bases). V lost 6 bases, J lost 1 base, and 14 bases lay in between. The germline gives CDR1 MRHNA, CDR2 SNTAGT. The CDR3 has 15 residues. CDR3 region: CASSSRGFGTDTQYF. DNA for the CDR3: TGTGCCAGCAGCTCCAGGGGATTCGGCACAGATACGCAGTATTTT.

The genes are TRBV19 and TRBJ2-3, with D maybe TRBD1 (5 bases). Germline CDR1 reads LNHDA; CDR2 reads SQIVND (reference sequence). The CDR3 consists of 15 residues. Between the trimmed V and J ends, which lost 5 bases and 3 bases, there was a span of 15 bases. The CDR3 region is CASSGAARLTDTQYF. For the CDR3, the DNA is TGTGCCAGTAGTGGGGCGGCGCGATTAACAGATACGCAGTATTTT.

The rearrangement joins TRBV2 to TRBJ1-3, with TRBD1 as a possible D gene (6 bases). Per germline, CDR1 SNHLY and CDR2 FYNNEI. This CDR3 is 15 amino acids long. V was clipped by 6 bases and J by 1 base, with 13 bases between them. CDR3 sequence reads: CASREQGGSGNTIYF. The CDR3 nucleotides are TGTGCCAGCAGGGAACAAGGGGGTTCTGGAAACACCATATATTTT.

The chain couples TRBV15 to TRBJ2-7; D perhaps matches TRBD2 (6 bases). With 1 base removed from V and 7 bases from J, the gap between germline ends came to 14 bases. This CDR3 has 14 amino acids. Germline V gene lookup returns CDR1 LNHNV and CDR2 YYDKDF (reference sequence). In DNA, the CDR3 is TGTGCCACCAGCAGAGGGAGGGAAGACGATGAGCAGTACTTC. It encodes CATSRGREDDEQYF.

CDR3 bases: TGTGCCAGCAGTTTATTCGTCAGCTCTGGGGCCAACGTCCTGACTTTC. Translated, it gives CASSLFVSSGANVLTF. The J gene is TRBJ2-6, the V gene TRBV27, with D unresolved. CDR3 size: 16 residues. The germline V and J ends were trimmed by 1 base and 0 bases, with 7 bases remaining between them. CDR1 MNHEY and CDR2 SMNVEV come from the germline V gene (reference sequence). The full variable domain, its missing parts supplied by reference TRBV27 and TRBJ2-6, is EAQVTQNPRYLITVTGKKLTVTCSQNMNHEYMSWYRQDPGLGLRQIYYSMNVEVTDKGDVPEGYKVSRKEKRNFPLILESPSPNQTSLYFCASSLFVSSGANVLTFGAGSRLTVL.